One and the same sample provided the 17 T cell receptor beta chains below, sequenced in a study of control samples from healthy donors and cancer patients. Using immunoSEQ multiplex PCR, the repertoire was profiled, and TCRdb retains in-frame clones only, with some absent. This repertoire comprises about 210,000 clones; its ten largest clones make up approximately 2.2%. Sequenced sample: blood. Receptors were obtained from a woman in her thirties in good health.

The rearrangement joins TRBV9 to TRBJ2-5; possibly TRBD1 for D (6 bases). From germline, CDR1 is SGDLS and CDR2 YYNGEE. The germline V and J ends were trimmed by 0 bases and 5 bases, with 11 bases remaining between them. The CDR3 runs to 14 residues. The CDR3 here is CASSVAAGVETQYF. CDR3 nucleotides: TGTGCCAGCAGCGTAGCGGCAGGGGTGGAGACCCAGTACTTC.

CDR3 region: CASSLAANQPQHF. DNA of the CDR3: TGTGCCAGCAGCTTAGCCGCGAATCAGCCCCAGCATTTT. This sequence joins TRBV7-6 and TRBJ1-5; D remains unclear. The V end lost 0 bases, the J end lost 4 bases, and 4 bases lay between the germline ends. The length of the CDR3 is 13 residues. Germline V CDR1 and CDR2: SGHVS, FNYEAQ.

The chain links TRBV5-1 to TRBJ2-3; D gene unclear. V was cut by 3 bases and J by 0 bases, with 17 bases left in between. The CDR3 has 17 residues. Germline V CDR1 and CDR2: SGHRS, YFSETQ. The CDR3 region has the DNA TGCGCCAGCAGCTCCCAGACGACGGGTACTAGCACAGATACGCAGTATTTT. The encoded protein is CASSSQTTGTSTDTQYF.

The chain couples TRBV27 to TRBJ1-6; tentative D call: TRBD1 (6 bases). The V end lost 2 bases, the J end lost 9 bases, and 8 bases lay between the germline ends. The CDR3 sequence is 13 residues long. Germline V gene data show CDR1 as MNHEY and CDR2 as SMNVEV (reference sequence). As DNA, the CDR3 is TGTGCCAGCAGTTTAAGGGGGAGTTCACCCCTCCACTTT. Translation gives CASSLRGSSPLHF.

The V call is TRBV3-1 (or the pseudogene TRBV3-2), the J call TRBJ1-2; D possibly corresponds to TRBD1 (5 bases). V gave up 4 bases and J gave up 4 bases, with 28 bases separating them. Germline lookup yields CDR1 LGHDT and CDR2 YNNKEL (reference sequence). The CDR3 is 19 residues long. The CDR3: CASSRIMGTTQYLGYGYTF. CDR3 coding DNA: TGTGCCAGCAGCCGCATAATGGGGACGACTCAGTATTTAGGCTATGGCTACACCTTC.

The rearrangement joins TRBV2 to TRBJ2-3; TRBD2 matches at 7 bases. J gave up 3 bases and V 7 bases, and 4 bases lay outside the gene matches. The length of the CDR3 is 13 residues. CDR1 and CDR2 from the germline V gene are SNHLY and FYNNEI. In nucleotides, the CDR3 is TGTGCCAGCATCCGGGACTATACAGATACGCAGTATTTT. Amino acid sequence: CASIRDYTDTQYF. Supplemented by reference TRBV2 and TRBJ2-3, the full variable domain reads EPEVTQTPSHQVTQMGQEVILRCVPISNHLYFYWYRQILGQKVEFLVSFYNNEISEKSEIFDDQFSVERPDGSNFTLKIRSTKLEDSAMYFCASIRDYTDTQYFGPGTRLTVL.

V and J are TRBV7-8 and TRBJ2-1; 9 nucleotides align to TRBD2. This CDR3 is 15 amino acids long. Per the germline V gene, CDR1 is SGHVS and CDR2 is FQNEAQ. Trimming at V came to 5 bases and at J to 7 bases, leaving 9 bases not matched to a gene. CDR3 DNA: TGTGCCAGCAGCCCCCAGAGCGGGGGGCGGAATGAGCAGTTCTTC. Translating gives CASSPQSGGRNEQFF.

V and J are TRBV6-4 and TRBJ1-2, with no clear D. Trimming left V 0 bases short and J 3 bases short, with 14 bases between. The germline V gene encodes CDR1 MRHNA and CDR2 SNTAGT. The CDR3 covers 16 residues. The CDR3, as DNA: TGTGCCAGCAGTGACTCGTTTCAAAAGAGTTACTATGGCTACACCTTC. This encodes CASSDSFQKSYYGYTF.

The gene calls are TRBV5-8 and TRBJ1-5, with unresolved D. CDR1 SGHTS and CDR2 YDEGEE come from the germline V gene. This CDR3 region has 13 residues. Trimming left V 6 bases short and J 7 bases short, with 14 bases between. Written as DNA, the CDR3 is TGTGCCAGCACCCCCCCGGTCTTCCAGCCCCAGCATTTT. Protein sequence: CASTPPVFQPQHF.

CDR3 DNA sequence: TGTGCCAGCAGTTCCCGGAGGAAACCCATGAACACTGAAGCTTTCTTT. It yields the protein CASSSRRKPMNTEAFF. J is TRBJ1-1 and V is TRBV27, with unresolved D. The CDR3 is made up of 16 amino acids. V was clipped by 4 bases and J by 0 bases, with 15 bases between them. Germline loops: CDR1 MNHEY, CDR2 SMNVEV (reference sequence).

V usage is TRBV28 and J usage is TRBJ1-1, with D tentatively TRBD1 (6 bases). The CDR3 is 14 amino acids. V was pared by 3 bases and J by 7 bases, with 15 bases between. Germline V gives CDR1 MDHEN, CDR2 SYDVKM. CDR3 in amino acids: CASSFAGEDNEAFF. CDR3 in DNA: TGTGCCAGCAGTTTTGCAGGGGAGGATAATGAAGCTTTCTTT.

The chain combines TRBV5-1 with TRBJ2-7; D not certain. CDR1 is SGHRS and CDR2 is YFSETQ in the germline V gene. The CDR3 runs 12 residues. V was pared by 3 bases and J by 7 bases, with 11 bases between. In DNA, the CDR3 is TGCGCCAGCAGCTCACAGCTACAGGAGCAGTACTTC. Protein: CASSSQLQEQYF.

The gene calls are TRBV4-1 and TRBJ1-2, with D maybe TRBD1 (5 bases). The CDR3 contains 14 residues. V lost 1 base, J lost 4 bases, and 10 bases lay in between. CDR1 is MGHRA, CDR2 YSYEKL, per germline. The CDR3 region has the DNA TGCGCCAGCAGCCAAGGAGCAGGGCTCTATGGCTACACCTTC. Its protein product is CASSQGAGLYGYTF.

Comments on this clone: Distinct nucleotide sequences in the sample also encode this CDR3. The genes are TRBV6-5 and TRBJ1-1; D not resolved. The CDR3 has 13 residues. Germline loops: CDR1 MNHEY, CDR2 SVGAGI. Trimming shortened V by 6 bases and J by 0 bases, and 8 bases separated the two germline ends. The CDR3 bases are TGTGCCAGCAGCCCCCGGATGAACACTGAAGCTTTCTTT. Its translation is CASSPRMNTEAFF.

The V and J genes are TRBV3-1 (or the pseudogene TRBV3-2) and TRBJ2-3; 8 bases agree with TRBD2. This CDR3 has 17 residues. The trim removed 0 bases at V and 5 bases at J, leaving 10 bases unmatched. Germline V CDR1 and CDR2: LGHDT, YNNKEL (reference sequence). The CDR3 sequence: CASSQDGNGGAKDTQYF. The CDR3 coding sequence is TGTGCCAGCAGCCAAGATGGAAACGGGGGGGCCAAAGATACGCAGTATTTT.

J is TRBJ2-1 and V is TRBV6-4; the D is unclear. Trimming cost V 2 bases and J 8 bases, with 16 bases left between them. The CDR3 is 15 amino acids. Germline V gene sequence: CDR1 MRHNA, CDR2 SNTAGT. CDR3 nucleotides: TGTGCCAGCAGTGACAGCGCGGACCTCGGCGATGAGCAGTTCTTC. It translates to CASSDSADLGDEQFF.

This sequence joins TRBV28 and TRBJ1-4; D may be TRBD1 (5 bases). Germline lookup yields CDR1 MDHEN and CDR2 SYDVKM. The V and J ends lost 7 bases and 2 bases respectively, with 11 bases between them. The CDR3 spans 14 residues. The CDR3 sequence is CASKLQDTNEKLFF. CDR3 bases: TGTGCCAGCAAACTACAGGACACTAATGAAAAACTGTTTTTT.